The 17 T cell receptor beta chains below come from one sample, sequenced in a study of T cell responses to AZD1222 COVID-19 vaccine. The assay was immunoSEQ multiplex PCR, and TCRdb's table has in-frame clones only and misses some. The table records over 100,000 clones, around 85% of them present only once. This specimen consisted of peripheral blood, obtained on day 0 of AZD1222 vaccination. The origin of the receptors is an adult in good health.

The chain recombines TRBV24-1 with TRBJ2-3, with D unclear. The ends were cut back, 6 bases at V and 2 bases at J, with 5 bases in the middle. The CDR3 length is 12 residues. Germline loops: CDR1 KGHDR, CDR2 SFDVKD. DNA of the CDR3: TGTGCCACCAGTTCCTCCACAGATACGCAGTATTTT. Protein: CATSSSTDTQYF.

The CDR3 sequence: CAWTLRTGVNSPLHF. In DNA form, the CDR3 reads TGTGCCTGGACCCTACGGACAGGGGTTAATTCACCCCTCCACTTT. This chain links TRBV30 with TRBJ1-6; 9 positions agree with TRBD1. With 4 bases clipped from V and 6 bases from J, the junction kept 7 bases outside the gene matches. Germline V gene lookup returns CDR1 GTSNPN and CDR2 SVGIG (reference sequence). The CDR3 has 15 amino acids.

The V gene is TRBV28, the J gene TRBJ1-6; D is uncertain. The CDR3 has 11 amino acids. Trimming took 6 bases from V and 14 from J, leaving 11 bases between them. Germline loops: CDR1 MDHEN, CDR2 SYDVKM. The CDR3 nucleotides read TGTGCCAGCAGGTCCTTTGAGTCCCTCCACTTT. Translating it yields CASRSFESLHF.

With respect to this clone: The junction differs from germline at one of its ends, possibly a read error. The CDR3 loop is CASSEARDRGKIF. For the CDR3, the DNA is TGTGCCAGCAGTGAAGCTCGTGACCGCGGGAAGATTTTT. V is TRBV2 and J is TRBJ1-4; D is undetermined. The CDR3 consists of 13 residues. Germline V gene sequence: CDR1 SNHLY, CDR2 FYNNEI.

The chain is built from TRBV29-1 and TRBJ2-5; 8 bases align to TRBD1. Germline V gene sequence: CDR1 SQVTM, CDR2 ANQGSEA. The V segment lost 7 bases and the J segment 1 base; nucleotides outside the gene matches: 8. This CDR3 has 14 amino acids. The CDR3: CSASLGQGQETQYF. The DNA of the CDR3 is TGCAGCGCTTCACTCGGACAGGGCCAAGAGACCCAGTACTTC.

The chain uses TRBV28 and TRBJ2-1; weak D call: TRBD1 (6 bases). V was trimmed by 6 bases and J by 6 bases, leaving 12 bases between them. Germline V gives CDR1 MDHEN, CDR2 SYDVKM. The CDR3 consists of 13 residues. Written as DNA, the CDR3 is TGTGCCAGCAGACCACAGGGAACCAATGAGCAGTTCTTC. This translates into CASRPQGTNEQFF.

As to this clone: The junction departs from the called germline gene at one end, perhaps through a read error. The chain combines TRBV20-1 with TRBJ2-7; D might be TRBD2 (5 bases). The germline V gene encodes CDR1 DFQATT and CDR2 SNEGSKA (reference sequence). CDR3 length: 11 residues. CDR3 nucleotides: TGCAGTGCTACAGTCGGGAACTTCGCGGACTTC. Its protein product is CSATVGNFADF.

This clone was observed once. The rearrangement uses TRBV29-1 and TRBJ2-7; 8 bases agree with TRBD1. After removal of 4 bases from V and 4 bases from J, the junction contained 9 bases not matched to a gene. Germline CDR1 reads SQVTM; CDR2 reads ANQGSEA. The CDR3 length is 14 residues. For the CDR3, the DNA is TGCAGCGTTGCGGTAGCGCAGGGGGCTTACGAGCAGTACTTC. Translating gives CSVAVAQGAYEQYF.

V and J are TRBV28 and TRBJ1-5, with unresolved D. The CDR3 consists of 15 residues. Germline-derived CDR1 and CDR2 are MDHEN and SYDVKM. V lost 6 bases, J lost 2 bases, and 14 bases lay in between. The CDR3 bases are TGTGCCAGCAGGCCCCATGGGGTAGGCAATCAGCCCCAGCATTTT. It encodes CASRPHGVGNQPQHF.

The genes are TRBV2 and TRBJ2-1, with TRBD1 as a possible D gene (6 bases). Germline CDR1 is SNHLY and CDR2 is FYNNEI. CDR3 length: 12 residues. The V end was cut by 5 bases, the J end by 6 bases, with 8 bases between. CDR3: CASSTGSNEQFF. The CDR3 nucleotides read TGTGCCAGCAGTACAGGGAGCAATGAGCAGTTCTTC.

V usage is TRBV3-1 (or the pseudogene TRBV3-2) and J usage is TRBJ2-7; D is unresolved. Trimming cost V 5 bases and J 6 bases, with 14 bases left between them. This CDR3 is built from 13 residues. CDR1 is LGHDT, CDR2 YNNKEL, per germline (reference sequence). CDR3 protein: CASSTSRPAEQYF. Written as DNA, the CDR3 is TGTGCCAGCAGCACCTCACGTCCCGCCGAGCAGTACTTC.

This sequence joins TRBV9 and TRBJ2-2, with unresolved D. Trimming took off 3 bases at V and 2 bases at J, with 5 bases between the two ends. Germline V gene lookup returns CDR1 SGDLS and CDR2 YYNGEE. CDR3 size: 13 residues. As DNA, the CDR3 is TGTGCCAGCAGCGCGACTAACACCGGGGAGCTGTTTTTT. Protein product: CASSATNTGELFF.

This clone was found once. The chain recombines TRBV11-2 with TRBJ2-3; TRBD1 matches at 11 bases. The CDR3 has 17 residues. V lost 0 bases to trimming and J lost 6 bases; unmatched junction nucleotides: 8. CDR1 is SGHAT and CDR2 is FQNNGV in the germline V gene. DNA of the CDR3: TGTGCCAGCAGCTTAGACTCGGACAGGGGGCGGTGGGATACGCAGTATTTT. Its translation: CASSLDSDRGRWDTQYF.

The V gene is TRBV19, the J gene TRBJ2-6, with D perhaps given as TRBD1 or TRBD2 (5 bases each). CDR1 LNHDA and CDR2 SQIVND come from the germline V gene (reference sequence). V dropped 5 bases and J dropped 0 bases, with 11 bases sitting between them. This CDR3 spans 16 amino acids. The DNA for the CDR3 is TGTGCCAGTAGTCGGCCAGGGACCTCTGGGGCCAACGTCCTGACTTTC. It encodes CASSRPGTSGANVLTF.

V and J are TRBV6-5 and TRBJ1-1; 7 nucleotides align to TRBD1. This CDR3 spans 14 amino acids. Germline V CDR1 and CDR2: MNHEY, SVGAGI. The V gene end was trimmed by 4 bases and the J gene end by 4 bases; junction bases not matched to a gene: 6. The chain's CDR3 is CASSFRGSGTEAFF. Here the CDR3 DNA reads TGTGCCAGCAGTTTCAGGGGGTCCGGCACTGAAGCTTTCTTT.

The chain uses TRBV5-1 and TRBJ2-3; 14 positions match TRBD2. This CDR3 spans 16 amino acids. Per the germline V gene, CDR1 is SGHRS and CDR2 is YFSETQ. Trimming at V came to 4 bases and at J to 4 bases, leaving 5 bases not matched to a gene. CDR3 sequence (DNA): TGCGCCAGCAGCGTTGGGACTAGCGGGAGCGCAGATACGCAGTATTTT. This sequence encodes CASSVGTSGSADTQYF. Variable domain in full (rest from reference TRBV5-1 and TRBJ2-3): KAGVTQTPRYLIKTRGQQVTLSCSPISGHRSVSWYQQTPGQGLQFLFEYFSETQRNKGNFPGRFSGRQFSNSRSEMNVSTLELGDSALYLCASSVGTSGSADTQYFGPGTRLTVL.

V and J are TRBV5-6 and TRBJ2-2; possibly TRBD1 for D (5 bases). Germline CDR1 and CDR2: SGHDT and YYEEEE. The CDR3 runs to 15 residues. V lost 4 bases, J lost 1 base, and 11 bases lay in between. The CDR3 region has the DNA TGTGCCAGCAGCCCCCTCGACAGGAACACCGGGGAGCTGTTTTTT. Its translation: CASSPLDRNTGELFF.